This entry concerns a single TCR beta chain. This record comes from a study of blood T cell repertoires in COVID-19. The CDR3 has 13 residues. With 5 bases removed from V and 13 bases from J, the gap between germline ends came to 15 bases. CDR1 and CDR2 (germline): MNHNY, SVGAGI (reference sequence). This table comes from immunoSEQ multiplex PCR, and its TCRdb copy is limited to in-frame clones, with some not included. The table includes 200,000 to 300,000 clones, approximately 89% detected once. The source of this sequence is a woman aged 50 to 60 with acute or convalescent COVID-19. The sample was peripheral blood. The rearrangement uses TRBV6-6 and TRBJ1-6; a possible D gene is TRBD1 (5 bases). CDR3 region: CASSTRTGGPLHF. Written as DNA, the CDR3 is TGTGCCAGCAGTACCAGGACCGGGGGTCCCCTCCACTTT.